The TCR beta chain under discussion was sequenced for a study of human T cells and chemical hapten exposure. About the research overall: There were weekly diphenylcyclopropenone doses to the scalp for patients throughout the roughly 25-week study.

This clonotype showed up many times. The time point is: patch test 1, 2 weeks after DPC sensitization. Specified treatment: therapeutic diphenylcyclopropenone sensitization with weekly scalp DPC. CDR1 is SGHAT and CDR2 is FQNNGV in the germline V gene. The ends lost 3 bases at V and 3 bases at J; junction bases unmatched: 8. The CDR3 totals 15 residues. TCRdb redid the calling of the RACE reads with MiXCR, one entry per CDR3 protein. The sample lists around 77,000 distinct CDR3 sequences; roughly 9.2% were seen once. This clonotype originated in a woman between 40 and 55 years old with alopecia areata. Some clones in this sample may be carry-over from other donors' samples. This chain links TRBV11-2 with TRBJ2-7, with TRBD1 matching 7 bases. The starting material was whole blood, obtained in connection with sensitization to the hapten diphenylcyclopropenone (DPC). The CDR3 DNA follows: TGTGCCAGCAGCTTCAGGACAGGCCTTGACTACGAGCAGTACTTC. Residues: CASSFRTGLDYEQYF.